The 30 T cell receptor beta chains reported below all come from one sample, sequenced in a study of T cells in Graves' hyperthyroidism and ophthalmopathy. Researchers amplified the TCR beta CDR3 regions from RNA transcripts. The TCR CDR3 was amplified in a first-round RT-PCR using the HTBI primer set. TCRdb passed the multiplex PCR reads through MiXCR, listing each CDR3 protein once. The sample shows about 600,000 distinct CDR3 sequences, 15% to 20% of them seen only once. What was sequenced was blood. The receptor source for this set is a woman between 35 and 50 years old with Graves' ophthalmopathy.

This clonotype showed up many times. This sequence joins TRBV12-3 or TRBV12-4 and TRBJ1-2; D is ambiguous. Trimming took off 6 bases at V and 0 bases at J, with 5 bases between the two ends. The CDR3 is 12 residues long. CDR3 protein: CASSRTNYGYTF. CDR3 DNA sequence: TGTGCCAGCAGCCGGACTAACTATGGCTACACCTTC.

Points on this clonotype: Because it lacks the conserved phenylalanine or tryptophan at the end, this CDR3 is likely a read error. The chain combines TRBV2 with TRBJ1-5, with D uncertain. This CDR3 comprises 13 residues. V shed 3 bases and J shed 2 bases, with 5 bases lying between them. CDR1 is SNHLY, CDR2 FYNNEI, per germline. The CDR3 loop is CASSDSRNQPQHL. CDR3 in DNA: TGTGCCAGCAGTGACAGCCGCAATCAGCCCCAGCATCTT.

This clonotype was seen ten or more times. The gene calls are TRBV5-1 and TRBJ2-7; D remains ambiguous. The CDR3 contains 14 residues. V was clipped by 1 base and J by 3 bases, with 11 bases between them. Germline-derived CDR1 and CDR2 are SGHRS and YFSETQ. The chain's CDR3 is CASSLFNGGYEQYF. The CDR3 DNA is TGCGCCAGCAGCTTGTTTAATGGCGGCTACGAGCAGTACTTC.

V is TRBV5-5 and J is TRBJ2-5; TRBD1 matches 11 bases. Unmatched junction bases numbered 2, after V lost 3 bases and J lost 4 bases. This CDR3 contains 14 residues. In germline, CDR1 is SGHKS, CDR2 YYEKEE (reference sequence). CDR3 DNA sequence: TGTGCCAGCAGCTGGGGGACAGGGGGAGAGACCCAGTACTTC. Its protein is CASSWGTGGETQYF.

This clonotype showed up just once. J is TRBJ2-1 and V is TRBV5-1, with TRBD1 matching 9 bases. From germline, CDR1 is SGHRS and CDR2 YFSETQ. The J segment lost 4 bases and the V segment lost 4 bases, leaving 9 bases of the junction unmatched. The CDR3 contains 16 residues. CDR3: CASSQWTGEDYNEQFF. The DNA of the CDR3 is TGCGCCAGCAGCCAGTGGACAGGGGAGGATTACAATGAGCAGTTCTTC.

This clonotype was seen at least ten times. For the CDR3, the DNA is TGTGCCAGCAGGGGGACAGGGGGATACACCGGGGAGCTGTTTTTT. Translation gives CASRGTGGYTGELFF. The chain employs TRBV6-1 and TRBJ2-2, with 11 positions matching TRBD1. Per germline, CDR1 MNHNS and CDR2 SASEGT. This CDR3 spans 15 amino acids. The trim removed 6 bases at V and 3 bases at J, leaving 3 bases unmatched.

This clonotype has only a few counts. The chain combines TRBV2 with TRBJ2-3; 8 bases agree with TRBD2. Per the germline V gene, CDR1 is SNHLY and CDR2 is FYNNEI. After removal of 5 bases from V and 5 bases from J, the junction contained 12 bases not matched to a gene. This CDR3 has 16 residues. In DNA, the CDR3 is TGTGCCAGCAGTATAAGCGGGAGACGGGTGGGAGATACGCAGTATTTT. This sequence encodes CASSISGRRVGDTQYF.

This chain links TRBV11-2 with TRBJ2-1; a possible D gene is TRBD2 (6 bases). The CDR3 has 18 amino acids. Germline loops: CDR1 SGHAT, CDR2 FQNNGV. V was clipped by 0 bases and J by 2 bases, with 17 bases between them. The CDR3 sequence is CASSLDGGIRGAYNEQFF. The CDR3 DNA follows: TGTGCCAGCAGCTTAGATGGGGGGATCCGTGGAGCCTACAATGAGCAGTTCTTC.

This clonotype was observed a few times. The chain carries TRBV7-3 and TRBJ2-3; 10 nucleotides line up with TRBD1. The V and J ends lost 6 bases and 6 bases, in that order; junction bases with no gene match: 6. This CDR3 contains 14 residues. The germline V gene encodes CDR1 SGHTA and CDR2 FQGTGA. The DNA of the CDR3 is TGTGCCAGCAGGCCAGACAGGGGGCTCGATACGCAGTATTTT. This translates into CASRPDRGLDTQYF. The whole variable domain, remainder taken from reference TRBV7-3 and TRBJ2-3, is GAGVSQTPSNKVTEKGKYVELRCDPISGHTALYWYRQSLGQGPEFLIYFQGTGAADDSGLPNDRFFAVRPEGSVSTLKIQRTERGDSAVYLCASRPDRGLDTQYFGPGTRLTVL.

This clonotype was seen repeatedly, ten times or more. The chain combines TRBV7-9 with TRBJ2-3, with D unresolved. V was pared by 2 bases and J by 2 bases, with 14 bases between. Looked up from germline, CDR1 is SEHNR and CDR2 is FQNEAQ (reference sequence). The CDR3 length is 16 residues. CDR3 sequence reads: CASSLPRASYTDTQYF. CDR3 bases: TGTGCCAGCAGCTTACCCCGAGCCTCGTACACAGATACGCAGTATTTT.

The chain joins TRBV12-3 or TRBV12-4 to TRBJ2-5; D is unclear. The ends were cut back, 4 bases at V and 5 bases at J, with 14 bases in the middle. CDR3 length equals 14 residues. The CDR3 DNA reads as TGTGCCAGCAGTTACACGCTTACCCGGGAGACCCAGTACTTC. It translates to CASSYTLTRETQYF.

At least ten counts were recorded for this clonotype. This chain links TRBV3-1 with TRBJ1-1, with 7 bases fitting TRBD1. V dropped 3 bases and J dropped 7; count of bases not matched to a gene: 8. Germline V lookup: CDR1 LGHDT, CDR2 YNNKEL (reference sequence). CDR3 length: 14 residues. CDR3 nucleotides: TGTGCCAGCAGCCACCTAGGACAGGTTATTGAAGCTTTCTTT. Amino acid sequence: CASSHLGQVIEAFF.

There are many counts of this clonotype. This chain links TRBV12-3 or TRBV12-4 with TRBJ1-5, with D unresolved. V was trimmed by 3 bases and J by 0 bases, leaving 9 bases between them. There are 15 residues in the CDR3. CDR3 in amino acids: CASSFGDYSNQPQHF. In nucleotides, the CDR3 is TGTGCCAGCAGTTTTGGGGATTATAGCAATCAGCCCCAGCATTTT.

The chain joins TRBV5-1 to TRBJ2-5; D is unclear. The CDR3 is 13 amino acids. The germline V and J ends were trimmed by 7 bases and 1 base, with 11 bases remaining between them. The germline gives CDR1 SGHRS, CDR2 YFSETQ. The CDR3 coding sequence is TGCGCCAGCGCCCCTGCGACCCAAGAGACCCAGTACTTC. It is translated as CASAPATQETQYF.

This clonotype was detected only a few times. V is TRBV6-1 and J is TRBJ1-5, with unresolved D. In germline, CDR1 is MNHNS, CDR2 SASEGT. This CDR3 comprises 12 residues. V was trimmed by 7 bases and J by 1 base, leaving 5 bases between them. The CDR3 DNA reads TGTGCCAGCACATGGAGCAATCAGCCCCAGCATTTT. Translated, it gives CASTWSNQPQHF.

This clonotype was counted many times. V is TRBV6-1 and J is TRBJ2-3, with unresolved D. The CDR3 is made up of 13 amino acids. V was shortened by 6 bases and J by 6 bases, with 13 bases between the two germline ends. CDR1 is MNHNS, CDR2 SASEGT, per germline. The CDR3 DNA sequence: TGTGCCAGCAGCACCCTCGAGCAGGATACGCAGTATTTT. Its translation: CASSTLEQDTQYF.

The chain recombines TRBV10-3 with TRBJ2-3; possibly TRBD1 for D (6 bases). This CDR3 has 14 amino acids. The V and J ends lost 10 bases and 4 bases respectively, with 18 bases between them. Germline assignment: CDR1 ENHRY and CDR2 SYGVKD. The CDR3 DNA follows: TGTGCCAGCAAACAGGGAACACTCGCAGATACGCAGTATTTT. Amino acids: CASKQGTLADTQYF.

This clonotype came up many times. The chain carries TRBV28 and TRBJ1-6; D possibly corresponds to TRBD1 (6 bases). The CDR3 has 13 amino acids. In germline, CDR1 is MDHEN, CDR2 SYDVKM. V was cut by 7 bases and J by 3 bases, with 7 bases left in between. The CDR3 bases are TGTGCCAGCATGGACAGCTATAATTCACCCCTCCACTTT. It codes for CASMDSYNSPLHF.

The table lists this clonotype with a few counts. The V and J genes are TRBV20-1 and TRBJ1-4, with TRBD1 matching over 7 bases. Germline loops: CDR1 DFQATT, CDR2 SNEGSKA (reference sequence). This CDR3 is built from 14 residues. J was trimmed by 7 bases and V by 6 bases; bases with no gene match: 11. CDR3 amino acids: CSATQGKQPEKLFF. CDR3 nucleotide sequence: TGCAGTGCGACACAGGGGAAACAACCTGAAAAACTGTTTTTT.

V is TRBV6-1 and J is TRBJ2-7, with 7 bases fitting TRBD2. CDR1 and CDR2 from the germline V gene are MNHNS and SASEGT. The CDR3 has 16 amino acids. Trimming removed 8 bases from V and 6 bases from J; junction bases left unmatched: 19. CDR3 sequence reads: CASGPGGSRGLREQYF. As DNA, the CDR3 is TGTGCCAGCGGACCCGGCGGGAGCCGGGGTTTGCGCGAGCAGTACTTC.

This clonotype was observed a handful of times. The chain is built from TRBV7-6 and TRBJ2-7, with D tentatively TRBD2 (5 bases). Germline V gene data show CDR1 as SGHVS and CDR2 as FNYEAQ. Trimming took off 2 bases at V and 7 bases at J, with 12 bases between the two ends. This CDR3 comprises 13 residues. DNA for the CDR3: TGTGCCAGCAGCTTAAATGGCGGGCTGGAGCAGTACTTC. This translates into CASSLNGGLEQYF. Drawing the rest from reference TRBV7-6 and TRBJ2-7, the complete variable domain is GAGVSQSPRYKVTKRGQDVALRCDPISGHVSLYWYRQALGQGPEFLTYFNYEAQQDKSGLPNDRFSAERPEGSISTLTIQRTEQRDSAMYRCASSLNGGLEQYFGPGTRLTVT.

The sample holds a few counts of this clonotype. The genes are TRBV20-1 and TRBJ2-3; maybe TRBD2 (6 bases). The CDR3 covers 14 residues. From germline, CDR1 is DFQATT and CDR2 SNEGSKA (reference sequence). V gave up 0 bases and J gave up 3 bases, with 10 bases separating them. The DNA of the CDR3 is TGCAGTGCTAGAGATAGACTAGAAACAGATACGCAGTATTTT. It yields the protein CSARDRLETDTQYF.

The chain has TRBV12-3 or TRBV12-4 and TRBJ2-5; D assignment may be TRBD1 or TRBD2 (5 bases each). V lost 7 bases to trimming and J lost 5 bases, with 20 bases between them. The CDR3 totals 15 residues. This chain's CDR3 is CASTSRARERETQYF. The DNA of the CDR3 is TGTGCCAGCACTTCTCGGGCCAGGGAGAGGGAGACCCAGTACTTC.

V and J are TRBV4-1 and TRBJ1-2; 7 bases are a match to TRBD1. The CDR3 contains 16 residues. Germline values: CDR1 MGHRA, CDR2 YSYEKL. Trimming removed 4 bases from V and 6 bases from J; junction bases left unmatched: 14. As DNA, the CDR3 is TGCGCCAGCAGCCGACCGGGACAGCAGCCTAAGAATGGCTACACCTTC. This gives the protein CASSRPGQQPKNGYTF.

As regards this clonotype: A clone one base away is much larger, so this may be a read error. This sequence joins TRBV2 and TRBJ1-2; D is undetermined. There are 11 residues in the CDR3. Germline-derived CDR1 and CDR2 are SNHLY and FYNNEI. V lost 5 bases to trimming and J lost 7 bases, with 8 bases between them. CDR3 region: CASSWLIGYTF. Written as DNA, the CDR3 is TGTGCCAGCAGTTGGCTCATTGGCTACACCTTC. Supplemented by reference TRBV2 and TRBJ1-2, the full variable domain reads EPEVTQTPSHQVTQMGQEVILRCVPISNHLYFYWYRQILGQKVEFLVSFYNNEISEKSEIFDDQFSVERPDGSNFTLKIRSTKLEDSAMYFCASSWLIGYTFGSGTRLTVV.

The chain is built from TRBV7-2 and TRBJ1-5; D is ambiguous. CDR1 and CDR2 (germline): SGHTA, FQGNSA. V was cut by 1 base and J by 4 bases, with 14 bases left in between. CDR3 length: 16 residues. CDR3 bases: TGTGCCAGCAGCTTAGGAGCTGGGAAATGGAATCAGCCCCAGCATTTT. Amino acid sequence: CASSLGAGKWNQPQHF.

Comments on this clonotype: This may be a read error, as it is one base from a much larger clone. The V call is TRBV29-1, the J call TRBJ2-7, with 12 bases matching TRBD2. There are 14 residues in the CDR3. CDR1 is SQVTM, CDR2 ANQGSEA, per germline. V lost 4 bases, J lost 1 base, and 2 bases stayed unmatched. The CDR3 protein is CSVVTSGRSYEQYF. The DNA of the CDR3 is TGCAGCGTTGTTACTAGCGGGAGGTCCTACGAGCAGTACTTC.

At least ten counts were recorded for this clonotype. The chain carries TRBV12-3 or TRBV12-4 and TRBJ2-5, with D perhaps TRBD1 (6 bases). The V and J ends lost 7 bases and 4 bases respectively, with 13 bases between them. The CDR3 contains 13 residues. CDR3 coding DNA: TGTGCCAGCACTGAGGGGGTATCAGAGACCCAGTACTTC. Translation gives CASTEGVSETQYF.

This clonotype was counted ten times or more. The rearrangement uses TRBV5-1 and TRBJ1-1; unclear D gene. The CDR3 consists of 15 residues. Trimming left V 7 bases short and J 1 base short, with 17 bases between. CDR1 is SGHRS, CDR2 YFSETQ, per germline. CDR3 DNA: TGCGCCAGCCTACCCCGGACGGAGGCGAACACTGAAGCTTTCTTT. The encoded protein is CASLPRTEANTEAFF.

This clonotype is a singleton in its sample. A clone one base away is much larger, so this may be a read error. The conserved final phenylalanine or tryptophan is absent from the CDR3, which likely points to a read error. CDR3 amino acids: CASNRAGGSYNEQFL. CDR3 in DNA: TGTGCCAGCAATAGAGCGGGGGGCTCCTACAATGAGCAGTTCCTC. This chain links TRBV6-2 or TRBV6-3 with TRBJ2-1; 9 bases map to TRBD2. V was clipped by 7 bases and J by 0 bases; unmatched bases: 4. Per the germline V gene, CDR1 is MNHEY and CDR2 is SVGEGT. This CDR3 contains 15 residues.